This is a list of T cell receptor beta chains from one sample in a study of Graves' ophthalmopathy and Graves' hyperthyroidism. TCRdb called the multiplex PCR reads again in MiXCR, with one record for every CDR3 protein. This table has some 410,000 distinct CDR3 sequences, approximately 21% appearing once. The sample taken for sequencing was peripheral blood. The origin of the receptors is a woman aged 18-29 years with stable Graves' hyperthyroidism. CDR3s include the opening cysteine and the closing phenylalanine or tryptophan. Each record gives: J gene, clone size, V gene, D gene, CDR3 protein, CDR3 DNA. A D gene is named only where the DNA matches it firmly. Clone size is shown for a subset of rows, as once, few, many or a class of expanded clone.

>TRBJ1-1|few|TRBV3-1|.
CASRKRGRKNTEAFF
TGTGCCAGCCGGAAAAGGGGCCGGAAGAACACTGAAGCTTTCTTT
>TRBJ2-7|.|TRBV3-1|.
CASSQGDGPYEQYF
TGTGCCAGCAGCCAAGGGGACGGACCCTACGAGCAGTACTTC
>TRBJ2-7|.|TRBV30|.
CAWRGSSWYEQYF
TGTGCCTGGAGAGGGTCTAGCTGGTACGAGCAGTACTTC
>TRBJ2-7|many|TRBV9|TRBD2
CASSPSLAVSYEQYF
TGTGCCAGCAGCCCCAGTCTAGCGGTCTCCTACGAGCAGTACTTC
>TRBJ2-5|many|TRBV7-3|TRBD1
CASSWDRETQYF
TGTGCCAGCAGCTGGGACAGGGAGACCCAGTACTTC
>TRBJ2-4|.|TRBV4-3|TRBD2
CASSQGLAGLAKNIQYF
TGCGCCAGCAGCCAAGGACTAGCGGGGCTAGCCAAAAACATTCAGTACTTC
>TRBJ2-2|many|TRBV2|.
CASSEYRTGELFF
TGTGCCAGCAGTGAATACAGAACCGGGGAGCTGTTTTTT
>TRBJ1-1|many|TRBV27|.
CASSLSITGLEAF
TGTGCCAGCAGTTTATCGATTACGGGTTTAGAGGCCTTT
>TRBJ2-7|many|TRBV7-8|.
CASSSGLLFYEQYF
TGTGCCAGCAGCTCAGGACTACTATTCTACGAGCAGTACTTC
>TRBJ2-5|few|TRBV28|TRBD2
CASSGLAGGQGDQETQYF
TGTGCCAGCAGTGGACTAGCGGGGGGCCAGGGGGACCAAGAGACCCAGTACTTC
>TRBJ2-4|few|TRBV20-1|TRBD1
CSARGGTGALLAKNIQYF
TGCAGTGCCAGGGGAGGGACAGGGGCATTACTAGCCAAAAACATTCAGTACTTC
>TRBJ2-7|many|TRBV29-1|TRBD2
CSVGLAGGPSYEQYF
TGCAGCGTGGGACTAGCGGGAGGACCCTCCTACGAGCAGTACTTC
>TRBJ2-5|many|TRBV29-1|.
CSTGRETQYF
TGCAGCACTGGAAGAGAGACCCAGTACTTC
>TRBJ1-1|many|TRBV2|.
CASSEGGLAFFRF
TGTGCCAGCAGTGAAGGGGGGTTGGCTTTCTTTAGGTTT
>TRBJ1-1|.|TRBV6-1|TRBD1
CVSRQQGANTEAFF
TGTGTCAGCAGGCAGCAGGGGGCGAACACTGAAGCTTTCTTT
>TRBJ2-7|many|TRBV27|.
CASRQGGAPGAYEQYF
TGTGCCAGCAGGCAAGGAGGGGCCCCAGGCGCCTACGAGCAGTACTTC
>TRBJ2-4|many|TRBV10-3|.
CAISEEVAKNIQYF
TGTGCCATCAGTGAAGAGGTAGCCAAAAACATTCAGTACTTC
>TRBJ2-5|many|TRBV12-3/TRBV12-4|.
CASRPGSTQETQYF
TGTGCCAGCAGACCCGGGTCTACCCAAGAGACCCAGTACTTC
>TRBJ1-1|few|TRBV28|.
CASSLPVGRRAFAEAFF
TGTGCCAGCAGTTTACCCGTGGGGCGCCGGGCTTTCGCTGAAGCTTTCTTT
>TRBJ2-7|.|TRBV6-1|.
CAGRSQVRSSYEQYF
TGTGCCGGCAGATCACAGGTCCGCAGCTCCTACGAGCAGTACTTC
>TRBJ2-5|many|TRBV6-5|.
CASSPGRPQETQYF
TGTGCCAGCAGTCCGGGACGGCCACAAGAGACCCAGTACTTC
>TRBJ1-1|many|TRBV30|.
CAWSFSGRNTEAFF
TGTGCCTGGAGTTTTTCGGGCCGAAACACTGAAGCTTTCTTT
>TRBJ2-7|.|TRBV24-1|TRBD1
CATSDSGQGSSYEQYF
TGTGCCACCAGCGACTCGGGACAGGGAAGCTCCTACGAGCAGTACTTC
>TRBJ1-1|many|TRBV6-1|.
CASTGRQNTEAFF
TGTGCCAGCACGGGTAGACAGAACACTGAAGCTTTCTTT
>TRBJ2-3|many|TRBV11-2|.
CASSLDRLGPVRADTQYF
TGTGCCAGCAGCCTAGATAGACTGGGCCCCGTCAGAGCAGATACGCAGTATTTT
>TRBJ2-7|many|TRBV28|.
CASSRLWGYEQYF
TGTGCCAGCAGTAGGCTCTGGGGTTACGAGCAGTACTTC
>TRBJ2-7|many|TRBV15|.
CATSPHTGAAQYF
TGTGCCACCAGCCCCCATACTGGGGCGGCGCAGTACTTC
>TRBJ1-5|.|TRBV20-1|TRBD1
CSARTGRENQPQHF
TGCAGTGCTAGGACAGGGAGGGAGAATCAGCCCCAGCATTTT